This TCR beta chain was captured by sequencing in a study of T cells in Graves' hyperthyroidism and ophthalmopathy. Study at large: Staff took peripheral blood when the initial diagnosis was made, before any treatment began.

The length of the CDR3 is 17 residues. V lost 6 bases and J lost 0, with 18 bases in between. CDR1 and CDR2 (germline): MNHNS, SASEGT. Using RNA transcripts as the source, TCR beta CDR3 regions were amplified. Primed by the HTBI set, a first-round RT-PCR was run on the TCR CDR3. MiXCR, applied by TCRdb to the multiplex PCR reads, yields one record per CDR3 protein. The table has approximately 400,000 distinct CDR3 sequences, 11% to 15% seen once; the top ten hold around 28%. Study-level points and caveats: In blood, most of the thyroid clonotypes expanded above 0.001 were also present.

Only a few counts were recorded for this clonotype. The target antigen is unknown. Uncontrolled infection, other autoimmune disease, pregnancy or lactation led to exclusion. Sequencing was performed on blood. The clonotype comes from a middle-aged man with Graves' ophthalmopathy. The rearrangement uses TRBV6-1 and TRBJ2-1; no definite D call. DNA of the CDR3: TGTGCCAGCAGCCCTTTTCGGAGCGCGAGCTCCTACAATGAGCAGTTCTTC. It is translated as CASSPFRSASSYNEQFF.